Each of the 18 T cell receptor beta chains below was sequenced from the same sample in a study of blood T cell repertoires in COVID-19 (dated by TCRdb to about 2020). Libraries were built with the immunoSEQ multiplex PCR assay. Here the immuneACCESS table is served through TCRdb, limited to in-frame sequences with V and J called. Missing clones are a known gap in these copies; in checked studies unresolved V genes cover under half, and the rest lacks a known reason. The sample records about 670,000 clones, just under 90% of which are singletons. The ten largest clones represent about 0.26% of the sample. The specimen was peripheral blood. These receptors all come from a woman aged 18-35 years with acute or convalescent COVID-19.

This chain links TRBV6-1 with TRBJ2-3; 8 positions match TRBD2. This CDR3 has 15 amino acids. Germline V lookup: CDR1 MNHNS, CDR2 SASEGT. V shed 2 bases and J 1 base; nucleotides not matched to a gene: 2. The DNA for the CDR3 is TGTGCCAGCAGTGAAATTAGCGGGGGCACAGATACGCAGTATTTT. It codes for CASSEISGGTDTQYF.

The gene calls are TRBV5-6 and TRBJ1-3, with D possibly matching TRBD1 (5 bases). The V end was cut by 0 bases, the J end by 1 base, with 8 bases between. This CDR3 is built from 15 residues. In germline, CDR1 is SGHDT, CDR2 YYEEEE. The CDR3: CASSLVPGSGNTIYF. The CDR3 DNA is TGTGCCAGCAGCTTGGTTCCAGGGTCTGGAAACACCATATATTTT.

The J gene is TRBJ1-2, the V gene TRBV6-6, with D maybe TRBD1 (5 bases). V lost 3 bases to trimming and J lost 6 bases, with 11 bases between them. Germline-derived CDR1 and CDR2 are MNHNY and SVGAGI (reference sequence). The CDR3 extends over 13 amino acids. CDR3 protein: CASSYNRLDGYTF. The CDR3 nucleotides read TGTGCCAGCAGTTATAACAGGTTGGATGGCTACACCTTC.

The gene calls are TRBV18 and TRBJ1-1; 10 positions match TRBD1. Trimming at V came to 2 bases and at J to 7 bases, leaving 4 bases not matched to a gene. The CDR3 runs 14 residues. Per the germline V gene, CDR1 is KGHSH and CDR2 is LQKENI. CDR3 amino acids: CASSPGQGGSEAFF. The CDR3 nucleotides are TGTGCCAGCTCACCAGGACAGGGGGGGAGTGAAGCTTTCTTT.

The chain is built from TRBV9 and TRBJ1-2; D unresolved. CDR3 length: 15 residues. The germline gives CDR1 SGDLS, CDR2 YYNGEE. Trimming pared 4 bases from V and 5 bases from J, leaving 18 bases between. CDR3 sequence reads: CASSPNPTVNYGYTF. CDR3 nucleotide sequence: TGTGCCAGCAGCCCCAACCCCACAGTGAATTATGGCTACACCTTC.

The rearrangement joins TRBV14 to TRBJ1-3; tentative D call: TRBD1 (5 bases). The V end lost 3 bases, the J end lost 0 bases, and 9 bases lay between the germline ends. CDR1 and CDR2 from the germline V gene are SGHDN and FVKESK. This CDR3 spans 15 amino acids. This CDR3 reads CASSHHQGSGNTIYF. CDR3 nucleotide sequence: TGTGCCAGCAGCCACCACCAGGGCTCTGGAAACACCATATATTTT. The whole variable domain, remainder taken from reference TRBV14 and TRBJ1-3, is EAGVTQFPSHSVIEKGQTVTLRCDPISGHDNLYWYRRVMGKEIKFLLHFVKESKQDESGMPNNRFLAERTGGTYSTLKVQPAELEDSGVYFCASSHHQGSGNTIYFGEGSWLTVV.

The chain has TRBV19 and TRBJ2-2, with 7 bases aligning to TRBD2. The trim removed 6 bases at V and 2 bases at J, leaving 9 bases unmatched. CDR1 is LNHDA, CDR2 SQIVND, per germline (reference sequence). The CDR3 is 16 residues long. This CDR3 is CASSGSGLLNTGELFF. DNA for the CDR3: TGTGCCAGTAGCGGTTCGGGACTACTAAACACCGGGGAGCTGTTTTTT.

The chain has TRBV30 and TRBJ1-3; D unresolved. Germline-derived CDR1 and CDR2 are GTSNPN and SVGIG (reference sequence). Trimming pared 2 bases from V and 3 bases from J, leaving 14 bases between. The CDR3 runs 15 residues. The chain's CDR3 is CAWSRAGLYGNTIYF. Written as DNA, the CDR3 is TGTGCCTGGAGTCGGGCCGGACTTTATGGAAACACCATATATTTT.

The V call is TRBV5-4, the J call TRBJ2-7, with 9 bases fitting TRBD1. Germline assignment: CDR1 SGHNT and CDR2 YYREEE (reference sequence). The CDR3 is 18 amino acids. V lost 4 bases to trimming and J lost 2 bases; unmatched junction nucleotides: 16. CDR3 DNA: TGTGCCAGCAGCAGAAACCCGCGGGACAGGGCGAGAACCTACGAGCAGTACTTC. Its protein is CASSRNPRDRARTYEQYF.

This clone was recorded once. This rearrangement joins TRBV2 to TRBJ1-2, with 9 bases that match TRBD1. Germline CDR1 reads SNHLY; CDR2 reads FYNNEI. This CDR3 comprises 14 residues. V dropped 10 bases and J dropped 5; count of bases not matched to a gene: 11. CDR3 nucleotide sequence: TGTGCCACTTCCGGGACAGGGCAACTATATGGCTACACCTTC. This encodes CATSGTGQLYGYTF.

This clone occurred once. The chain employs TRBV10-2 and TRBJ2-2, with a weak D call TRBD1 (6 bases). CDR1 WSHSY and CDR2 SAAADI come from the germline V gene. The CDR3 contains 14 residues. V shed 6 bases and J shed 2 bases, with 10 bases lying between them. The CDR3 region is CASRPGTNTGELFF. The CDR3 DNA sequence: TGCGCCAGCAGACCGGGGACAAACACCGGGGAGCTGTTTTTT.

This chain uses TRBV5-6 with TRBJ1-1, with TRBD1 as a possible D gene (5 bases). The length of the CDR3 is 16 residues. Germline assignment: CDR1 SGHDT and CDR2 YYEEEE. Trimming left V 4 bases short and J 3 bases short, with 19 bases between. The CDR3 DNA sequence: TGTGCCAGCAGCCAACCTAGGACACGGCCTGACACTGAAGCTTTCTTT. Its protein product is CASSQPRTRPDTEAFF.

The J gene is TRBJ1-1, the V gene TRBV3-1 (or the pseudogene TRBV3-2); D gene unclear. CDR3 length equals 13 residues. Looked up from germline, CDR1 is LGHDT and CDR2 is YNNKEL (reference sequence). Trimming removed 6 bases from V and 2 bases from J, with 10 bases in between. The CDR3 DNA sequence: TGTGCCAGCAGGCAGGTCCCCAACACTGAAGCTTTCTTT. Amino acids: CASRQVPNTEAFF.

V gene TRBV11-1 combines with J gene TRBJ2-2; TRBD1 aligns across 9 bases. Per germline, CDR1 SGHAT and CDR2 FQDESV (reference sequence). The CDR3 is 16 residues long. V shed 4 bases, J shed 7 bases, and the junction held 10 bases outside the gene matches. The CDR3 DNA follows: TGTGCCAGCAGCTGGCGGGGGACAGGGCGGATCGGGGAGCTGTTTTTT. Amino acids: CASSWRGTGRIGELFF.

The V gene is TRBV27, the J gene TRBJ1-2, with D possibly being TRBD1 (5 bases). V lost 5 bases and J 4 bases, leaving 26 bases between the germline ends. This CDR3 is built from 18 residues. The germline CDR1 and CDR2 sequences are MNHEY and SMNVEV (reference sequence). The CDR3 nucleotides are TGTGCCAGCAGTCCAAAAACGACCAGCCAGGGTAGGACCTATGGCTACACCTTC. It yields the protein CASSPKTTSQGRTYGYTF.

The genes are TRBV6-2 or TRBV6-3 and TRBJ2-1; tentative D call: TRBD1 (5 bases). The CDR3 loop spans 15 amino acids. Trimming cost V 8 bases and J 0 bases, with 14 bases left between them. The germline CDR1 and CDR2 sequences are MNHEY and SVGEGT. The CDR3 loop reads CASCQGHYSYNEQFF. CDR3 bases: TGTGCCAGCTGCCAAGGACACTACTCCTACAATGAGCAGTTCTTC.

The chain has TRBV11-2 and TRBJ1-1; D call uncertain. Germline V gives CDR1 SGHAT, CDR2 FQNNGV. This CDR3 has 15 amino acids. Trimming removed 1 base from V and 11 bases from J, with 20 bases in between. The CDR3 DNA is TGTGCCAGCAGCTTAGTGAGCGGGCCCCCTAATTCCGCTTTCTTT. Protein product: CASSLVSGPPNSAFF.

With regard to this clone: Other DNA variants within this sample encode the same CDR3. The chain has TRBV6-5 and TRBJ1-1; possibly TRBD1 for D (5 bases). Trimming left V 6 bases short and J 4 bases short, with 9 bases between. The CDR3 is made up of 12 amino acids. CDR1 and CDR2 (germline): MNHEY, SVGAGI. The chain's CDR3 is CASRDGGTEAFF. For the CDR3, the DNA is TGTGCCAGCAGGGACGGGGGCACTGAAGCTTTCTTT.